What follows are 24 T cell receptor beta chains derived from one specimen sequenced in a study of T-cell reconstitution after alpha-beta-depleted transplantation in children. During its preparation, the TCRbeta library received unique molecular identifiers. From the PCR reads, TCRdb called clonotypes with MiXCR, one entry per CDR3 protein. This table has just under 550,000 distinct CDR3 sequences, around 18% appearing once. The sample here was PBMCs from the stem cell graft donor, taken from the stem cell graft. The receptors derive from a human donor who donated a stem cell graft to a child with acute lymphoblastic leukemia.

V is TRBV7-3 and J is TRBJ2-6; D unresolved. Trimming left V 3 bases short and J 2 bases short, with 8 bases between. This CDR3 region has 15 residues. The V gene's germline CDR1 is SGHTA and CDR2 FQGTGA. CDR3 nucleotide sequence: TGTGCCAGCAGCTTGATCGTTGCTGGGGCCAACGTCCTGACTTTC. Its translation: CASSLIVAGANVLTF.

DNA of the CDR3: TGCGCCAGCAGCTCGCCGGGACAGGCGTACGAGCAGTACTTC. Translated, it gives CASSSPGQAYEQYF. The V gene is TRBV5-1, the J gene TRBJ2-7, with 8 bases fitting TRBD1. With 3 bases clipped from V and 4 bases from J, the junction kept 6 bases outside the gene matches. Germline CDR1 SGHRS, CDR2 YFSETQ. The CDR3 has 14 amino acids.

The chain uses TRBV5-6 and TRBJ2-3; weak D call: TRBD2 (5 bases). CDR1 SGHDT and CDR2 YYEEEE come from the germline V gene. Trimming removed 0 bases at V and 5 bases at J, with 13 bases between. The CDR3 length is 15 residues. Written as DNA, the CDR3 is TGTGCCAGCAGCTTGGATCGGGGAGCCCTAGATACGCAGTATTTT. This gives the protein CASSLDRGALDTQYF.

This clonotype came up a few times. The chain couples TRBV6-5 to TRBJ1-1, with D tentatively TRBD1 (5 bases). Between the trimmed V and J ends, which lost 2 bases and 5 bases, there was a span of 15 bases. This CDR3 comprises 15 residues. Germline V gene lookup returns CDR1 MNHEY and CDR2 SVGAGI. Here the CDR3 reads CASSYRLWGGTEAFF. The CDR3 region has the DNA TGTGCCAGCAGTTACCGGTTGTGGGGGGGGACTGAAGCTTTCTTT.

The chain is built from TRBV24-1 and TRBJ2-1, with TRBD2 matching over 8 bases. This CDR3 spans 14 amino acids. Germline trimming cut 1 base from V and 7 bases from J; bases unmatched to any gene: 2. Germline V CDR1 and CDR2: KGHDR, SFDVKD. The CDR3 region has the DNA TGTGCCACCAGTGATTTCTTAGCGGGGAATGAGCAGTTCTTC. It codes for CATSDFLAGNEQFF.

The rearrangement links TRBV27 to TRBJ2-2, with D possibly being TRBD2 (5 bases). The CDR3 covers 13 residues. The germline V and J ends were trimmed by 8 bases and 1 base, with 8 bases remaining between them. Germline loops: CDR1 MNHEY, CDR2 SMNVEV (reference sequence). The CDR3 DNA sequence: TGTGCCAGCGGACTTAGGAACACCGGGGAGCTGTTTTTT. Residues: CASGLRNTGELFF.

The V gene is TRBV12-3 or TRBV12-4, the J gene TRBJ1-4; TRBD1 is a possible D gene (6 bases). Trimming pared 6 bases from V and 0 bases from J, leaving 17 bases between. CDR3 length equals 17 residues. CDR3 residues: CASSWTASTSTNEKLFF. CDR3 bases: TGTGCCAGCAGCTGGACAGCCTCGACATCAACTAATGAAAAACTGTTTTTT.

There are a few counts of this clonotype. V gene TRBV6-1 combines with J gene TRBJ2-1; 14 bases fit TRBD2. Germline V gives CDR1 MNHNS, CDR2 SASEGT. The ends lost 4 bases at V and 8 bases at J; junction bases unmatched: 4. This CDR3 has 15 amino acids. The CDR3 protein is CASSAGTSGSDEQFF. DNA of the CDR3: TGTGCCAGCAGTGCCGGGACTAGCGGGAGCGATGAGCAGTTCTTC.

The rearrangement uses TRBV20-1 and TRBJ2-5; TRBD2 matches 10 bases. CDR1 is DFQATT and CDR2 is SNEGSKA in the germline V gene (reference sequence). This CDR3 region has 14 residues. The J segment lost 1 base and the V segment lost 6 bases, leaving 5 bases of the junction unmatched. The CDR3 region is CSALAGGRQETQYF. CDR3 bases: TGCAGTGCATTAGCGGGAGGCCGCCAAGAGACCCAGTACTTC.

The chain is built from TRBV20-1 and TRBJ2-1; D unresolved. The germline V and J ends were trimmed by 1 base and 8 bases, with 15 bases remaining between them. The germline V gene has CDR1 DFQATT and CDR2 SNEGSKA (reference sequence). This CDR3 is built from 14 residues. The CDR3 loop is CSARGQVNWDEQFF. In DNA form, the CDR3 reads TGCAGTGCTAGAGGGCAGGTGAACTGGGATGAGCAGTTCTTC.

This clonotype showed up just a few times. This sequence joins TRBV15 and TRBJ2-2; 7 bases are a match to TRBD2. The CDR3 totals 15 residues. Germline loops: CDR1 LNHNV, CDR2 YYDKDF (reference sequence). The ends lost 0 bases at V and 6 bases at J; junction bases unmatched: 4. CDR3 in amino acids: CATSRDLTSAGELFF. The DNA for the CDR3 is TGTGCCACCAGCAGAGATTTAACTAGCGCCGGGGAGCTGTTTTTT.

Notes on this clonotype: A read error may produce the germline difference seen at one junction end. The chain links TRBV10-2 to TRBJ2-7; a possible D gene is TRBD2 (5 bases). The CDR3 sequence is 13 residues long. Looked up from germline, CDR1 is WSHSY and CDR2 is SAAADI. CDR3 bases: TGCGCCAGCCTCCCGGGGAGCTCCTATGAGCAGTACTTC. It yields the protein CASLPGSSYEQYF.

This chain joins TRBV12-3 or TRBV12-4 and TRBJ2-7; TRBD2 matches 9 bases. V lost 3 bases and J lost 5; bases outside the gene matches: 8. There are 15 residues in the CDR3. The CDR3: CASSFLLAGRDEQYF. The CDR3 nucleotides are TGTGCCAGCAGTTTTCTGCTAGCGGGAAGGGACGAGCAGTACTTC.

The table lists this clonotype with many counts. CDR3: CASSPYTPPAGVRSDTQYF. The DNA for the CDR3 is TGTGCCAGCAGTCCCTACACACCGCCAGCGGGAGTACGGTCAGATACGCAGTATTTT. V is TRBV6-4 and J is TRBJ2-3; 8 bases are shared with TRBD2. This CDR3 comprises 19 residues. Germline V CDR1 and CDR2: MRHNA, SNTAGT. V was clipped by 5 bases and J by 4 bases; unmatched bases: 20.

This clonotype was counted between two and nine times. The V gene is TRBV24-1, the J gene TRBJ2-4; 9 bases map to TRBD1. The V gene's germline CDR1 is KGHDR and CDR2 SFDVKD. Trimming cost V 2 bases and J 2 bases; bases outside gene matches: 6. The CDR3 contains 17 residues. The CDR3, as DNA: TGTGCCACCAGTGATTCCACAGGGGGCAGGACCAAAAACATTCAGTACTTC. This translates into CATSDSTGGRTKNIQYF.

This clonotype was seen more than once but under ten times. The chain recombines TRBV5-1 with TRBJ2-2; D unclear. The germline gives CDR1 SGHRS, CDR2 YFSETQ. Trimming stripped 1 base from V and 5 bases from J, with 12 bases between. There are 15 residues in the CDR3. CDR3 DNA sequence: TGCGCCAGCAGCTTGTACGGTGACTGGACCGGGGAGCTGTTTTTT. Translated: CASSLYGDWTGELFF.

As regards this clonotype: The junction does not match germline at one end; this may be a read error. This chain uses TRBV20-1 with TRBJ2-1; TRBD2 matches at 10 bases. This CDR3 comprises 16 residues. The germline gives CDR1 DFQATT, CDR2 SNEGSKA (reference sequence). This chain's CDR3 is CCAIVLAGDSYNEQFF. CDR3 DNA sequence: TGCTGTGCTATCGTTCTAGCGGGAGATTCCTACAATGAGCAGTTCTTC.

This clonotype was observed many times. V usage is TRBV2 and J usage is TRBJ2-1; TRBD2 matches 8 bases. The CDR3 covers 15 residues. V gave up 4 bases and J gave up 7 bases; unmatched junction bases: 9. From germline, CDR1 is SNHLY and CDR2 FYNNEI. CDR3 DNA: TGTGCCAGCAGTGGATTCAGCGGGAGAGTGAATGAGCAGTTCTTC. This encodes CASSGFSGRVNEQFF.

The gene calls are TRBV20-1 and TRBJ1-2; D ambiguous. The germline V and J ends were trimmed by 0 bases and 3 bases, with 5 bases remaining between them. This CDR3 contains 12 residues. CDR1 DFQATT and CDR2 SNEGSKA come from the germline V gene (reference sequence). The CDR3 spells CSARDSYYGYTF. The DNA of the CDR3 is TGCAGTGCTAGAGATTCCTACTATGGCTACACCTTC.

The genes are TRBV11-2 and TRBJ2-2; 12 bases line up with TRBD2. The trim removed 0 bases at V and 4 bases at J, leaving 3 bases unmatched. Germline CDR1 SGHAT, CDR2 FQNNGV. The CDR3 extends over 17 amino acids. CDR3 region: CASSLDGLAGPTGELFF. The CDR3, as DNA: TGTGCCAGCAGCTTAGATGGACTAGCGGGACCCACCGGGGAGCTGTTTTTT.

J is TRBJ2-7 and V is TRBV5-1; D possibly corresponds to TRBD2 (5 bases). The CDR3 totals 16 residues. Germline V gene lookup returns CDR1 SGHRS and CDR2 YFSETQ. The germline V and J ends were trimmed by 0 bases and 0 bases, with 13 bases remaining between them. CDR3 sequence: CASSLVNGGLSYEQYF. In DNA form, the CDR3 reads TGCGCCAGCAGCTTGGTTAACGGAGGCCTCTCCTACGAGCAGTACTTC.

The sample holds many counts of this clonotype. The CDR3 reads CASSRQSTANTGELFF. CDR3 nucleotides: TGTGCCAGCAGCCGCCAGTCGACTGCGAACACCGGGGAGCTGTTTTTT. The rearrangement joins TRBV7-9 to TRBJ2-2; D call uncertain. The CDR3 contains 16 residues. V was clipped by 5 bases and J by 0 bases, with 13 bases between them. The V gene's germline CDR1 is SEHNR and CDR2 FQNEAQ (reference sequence).

The chain has TRBV29-1 and TRBJ1-1, with no clear D. CDR1 SQVTM and CDR2 ANQGSEA come from the germline V gene. The CDR3 loop spans 12 amino acids. The V gene lost 3 bases and the J gene lost 1 base, with 6 bases spanning the gap. The CDR3: CSVDQENTEAFF. The CDR3 nucleotides are TGCAGCGTTGACCAAGAGAACACTGAAGCTTTCTTT.

The chain uses TRBV5-1 and TRBJ2-7; 13 nucleotides line up with TRBD2. The CDR3 spans 16 residues. Losses at the gene ends were 0 bases for V and 3 bases for J; bases not matched to a gene: 3. Germline V gene sequence: CDR1 SGHRS, CDR2 YFSETQ. The CDR3, as DNA: TGCGCCAGCAGCTTGGTGAGGACTAGCGGGAGCTACGAGCAGTACTTC. Translating gives CASSLVRTSGSYEQYF.